Sequencing of this T cell receptor (beta chain) was carried out in a study of identical twins. Study-level points and caveats: In cord blood, abundant beta clonotypes had fewer insertions; memory showed no trend. Among beta out-of-frame sequences, excess sharing between twins appeared weaker.

Each CDR3 protein gets one entry after TCRdb re-called the 5' RACE reads with MiXCR. Of fewer than 450,000 distinct CDR3 sequences in the sample, around 9.7% were seen once. There are a few counts of this clonotype. Its antigen remains unidentified. CDR1 is SGHRS, CDR2 YFSETQ, per germline. The CDR3 consists of 15 residues. V was pared by 2 bases and J by 1 base, with 12 bases between. Healthy Caucasians supplied all donations. The receptor's source is a woman between 50 and 59 years old in good health. The specimen was naive T cells sorted from blood. V gene TRBV5-1 combines with J gene TRBJ1-1, with unresolved D. The CDR3 region is CASSFSPEGNTEAFF. CDR3 in DNA: TGCGCCAGCAGCTTTTCACCGGAAGGGAACACTGAAGCTTTCTTT.